This is a list of T cell receptor beta chains from one sample in a study of memory CD4+ T cells and cytomegalovirus serostatus. Sequencing used immunoSEQ multiplex PCR; TCRdb keeps in-frame clones, though not all of them. The top ten clones hold 0.85% to 1.2% of a sample with around 50,000 clones, 80% to 85% of them seen once. Sequences were obtained from memory CD4+ T cells from blood. These receptors all stem from an adult in good health and CMV-seronegative. CDR3s include the opening cysteine and the closing phenylalanine or tryptophan. D genes are given only for firm matches. For some rows the clone size is stated as once, few or many, or as a class when expanded; others skip it.

NA	TRBD1	TRBJ2-7	TRBV2	TGTGCCAGCGTACCCGGGACAGTCTCCTACGAGCAGTACTTC	CASVPGTVSYEQYF
NA	TRBD2	TRBJ2-5	TRBV10-3	TGTGCCACCCTTGCGCTAGGCGGGAGTGGGGAGACCCAGTACTTC	CATLALGGSGETQYF
NA	NA	TRBJ1-1	TRBV20-1	TGCAGTGCTAGAGACGTCGCTGAAGCTTTCTTT	CSARDVAEAFF
NA	NA	TRBJ2-1	TRBV5-1	TGCGCCAGCAGCGAAATTACTAGCACCAATGAGCAGTTCTTC	CASSEITSTNEQFF
NA	TRBD2	TRBJ2-5	TRBV11-3	TGTGCCAGCAGCTTCACCTTACGGACTAGTGGGGAGACCCAGTACTTC	CASSFTLRTSGETQYF
NA	NA	TRBJ2-7	TRBV7-9	TGTGCCAGCAGCCAGGCTCGAGGGGCCTACGAGCAGTACTTC	CASSQARGAYEQYF
NA	NA	TRBJ2-3	TRBV2	TGTGCCAGCAGTGAGAGTGGGTGGTCGACAGATACGCAGTATTTT	CASSESGWSTDTQYF
once	TRBD2	TRBJ2-7	TRBV7-3	TGTGCCAGCAGCAGGGTGGGGGAGGGCCTCTCCGAGCAGTACTTC	CASSRVGEGLSEQYF
NA	TRBD1	TRBJ2-2	TRBV6-6	TGTGCCAGCAGACCCGGGACAGGGGTCACCGGGGAGCTGTTTTTT	CASRPGTGVTGELFF
once	NA	TRBJ1-2	TRBV29-1	TGCAGCGTCCAAGGGGTTTATGGCTACACCTTC	CSVQGVYGYTF
NA	TRBD2	TRBJ2-5	TRBV11-2	TGTGCCAGCAGCCTGACCGGCGGGAGGGTAGGGGAGACCCAGTACTTC	CASSLTGGRVGETQYF
NA	NA	TRBJ1-3	TRBV30	TGTGCCTGGAGTGCATCCGGGAGTCGGGCTGGAAACACCATATATTTT	CAWSASGSRAGNTIYF
NA	NA	TRBJ2-7	TRBV7-3	TGTGCCAGCAGCTTAGCGGGTGCGGCCGAGCAGTACTTC	CASSLAGAAEQYF
NA	NA	TRBJ2-1	TRBV7-3	TGTGCCAGCAGCATCCAAGGACCGGCCAATGAGCAGTTCTTC	CASSIQGPANEQFF
NA	NA	TRBJ1-5	TRBV6-1	TGTGCCAGCAGTGAAGGTTGGGGGTCCGTTACGAATCAGCCCCAGCATTTT	CASSEGWGSVTNQPQHF
NA	NA	TRBJ1-1	TRBV5-6	TGTGCCAGCAGCTTAAGGGGAGGTGAAGCTTTCTTT	CASSLRGGEAFF
once	TRBD1	TRBJ2-5	TRBV15	TGTGCCACCAGCTCCTCCAACAGGGGGCGGGAGACCCAGTACTTC	CATSSSNRGRETQYF
NA	NA	TRBJ2-5	TRBV28	TGTGCCAGCAGTAGGGGGACGGTCCAAGAGACCCAGTACTTC	CASSRGTVQETQYF
NA	NA	TRBJ2-1	TRBV20-1	TGCAGTGCTGGGGTAGGTGAGCAGTTCTTC	CSAGVGEQFF
NA	NA	TRBJ1-1	TRBV7-9	TGTGCCAGCAGCCTCGACATGAACACTGAAGCTTTCTTT	CASSLDMNTEAFF
NA	TRBD1	TRBJ1-5	TRBV28	TGTGCCAGCGGTGAACACAGGGGAAATCAGCCCCAGCATTTT	CASGEHRGNQPQHF
NA	NA	TRBJ1-5	TRBV6-5	TGTGCCAGCAGTTCCCTCCGAAATCAGCCCCAGCATTTT	CASSSLRNQPQHF
NA	TRBD1	TRBJ1-1	TRBV18	TGTGCCAGCTCACGCGACAGGGACACTGAAGCTTTCTTT	CASSRDRDTEAFF
few	TRBD1	TRBJ1-5	TRBV19	TGTGCCAGTAGCCGACAGGGAGATCAGCCCCAGCATTTT	CASSRQGDQPQHF
NA	NA	TRBJ2-1	TRBV7-9	TGTGCCAGCAGCTTAGGTGGGGGGATCTCCTACAATGAGCAGTTCTTC	CASSLGGGISYNEQFF
NA	TRBD2	TRBJ2-2	TRBV5-1	TGCGCCAGCAGCTGGGGACTAGCGGGAGGCACCGGGGAGCTGTTTTTT	CASSWGLAGGTGELFF
once	TRBD2	TRBJ2-7	TRBV9	TGTGCCAGCAGTATCGGAGCGGGGCCCTCCTACGAGCAGTACTTC	CASSIGAGPSYEQYF
NA	NA	TRBJ2-1	TRBV7-2	TGTGCCAGCAGCCCCCCGGGACGTTACAATGAGCAGTTCTTC	CASSPPGRYNEQFF
NA	NA	TRBJ2-2	TRBV7-8	TGTGCCAGCAGCTGGGTCACCACGAACACCGGGGAGCTGTTTTTT	CASSWVTTNTGELFF
NA	NA	TRBJ2-7	TRBV28	TGTGCCAGCAGTTTTAGGACCGGGACGGTGAGCTCCTACGAGCAGTACTTC	CASSFRTGTVSSYEQYF
few	TRBD1	TRBJ2-3	TRBV5-1	TGCGCCAGCAGCTTGATTCAATCACAGGGGGCAGATACGCAGTATTTT	CASSLIQSQGADTQYF
once	NA	TRBJ1-5	TRBV6-1	TGTGCCAGCAGTGAAGCACAAGGACAGCCCCAGCATTTT	CASSEAQGQPQHF
NA	NA	TRBJ2-1	TRBV9	TGTGCCAGCAGCTCCTGGTGGGTAGGTGAGCAGTTCTTC	CASSSWWVGEQFF
once	NA	TRBJ1-3	TRBV18	TGTGCCAGCTCACCAGGGGACTCTGGAAACACCATATATTTT	CASSPGDSGNTIYF
NA	TRBD1	TRBJ1-2	TRBV11-2	TGTGCCAGCAGCTTAGGTGGGACAGGGCTGGATGGCTACACCTTC	CASSLGGTGLDGYTF
NA	NA	TRBJ1-1	TRBV6-6	TGTGCCAGCAGTTACGGGGCAGCCACCAACACTGAAGCTTTCTTT	CASSYGAATNTEAFF
NA	NA	TRBJ2-2	TRBV5-1	TGCGCCAGCAGCCTCGGGACGGCGGACACCGGGGAGCTGTTTTTT	CASSLGTADTGELFF
NA	TRBD1	TRBJ2-2	TRBV7-3	TGTGCCAGCAGCTTAGTTGCGAGGGGGCAAAACACCGGGGAGCTGTTTTTT	CASSLVARGQNTGELFF
NA	NA	TRBJ2-7	TRBV5-6	TGTGCCAGCAGCTTGGCCTACGCGGGCCTAATAGCGAACGAGCAGTACTTC	CASSLAYAGLIANEQYF
NA	NA	TRBJ2-1	TRBV5-6	TGTGCCAGCAGCCCCTTGAGGGGGACTAATGAGCAGTTCTTC	CASSPLRGTNEQFF
NA	TRBD1	TRBJ1-4	TRBV14	TGTGCCAGCAGCCGGGGACAGCTTAATGAAAAACTGTTTTTT	CASSRGQLNEKLFF
NA	NA	TRBJ1-4	TRBV28	TGTGCCAGCAGTTTTCTTGCTGGGAGTGAAAAACTGTTTTTT	CASSFLAGSEKLFF
NA	NA	TRBJ1-4	TRBV7-9	TGTGCCAGCAGCCCACCGAACCCAGGAACTAATGAAAAACTGTTTTTT	CASSPPNPGTNEKLFF
few	TRBD1	TRBJ2-7	TRBV7-3	TGTGCCAGCACCCTGGGGACAGGGGGATACGAGCAGTACTTC	CASTLGTGGYEQYF
NA	NA	TRBJ1-1	TRBV19	TGTGCCAGTAGTCCAGTTAGCCCGATCGGAGCTTTCTTT	CASSPVSPIGAFF